This T cell receptor (beta chain) came from a study of shared clonotypes between healthy human individuals. Regarding this clone: Antigen specificity is unknown. This specimen includes other DNA sequences encoding the same CDR3.

The assay was immunoSEQ multiplex PCR, and TCRdb's table has in-frame clones only and misses some. The repertoire holds 1.5 million to 2.5 million clones, with approximately 94% as singletons. Findings of the study overall: Compared with clonotypes that all four donors shared, non-shared clonotypes had lower generation probabilities.

Germline-derived CDR1 and CDR2 are MNHEY and SMNVEV (reference sequence). Trimming took off 5 bases at V and 2 bases at J, with 12 bases between the two ends. CDR3 length: 14 amino acids. The naive CD8 population came from CD45RO-negative cells selected for CCR7, without terminally differentiated effector memory CD45RA+ cells. The V gene is TRBV27, the J gene TRBJ2-5; D not certain. Sequenced material: naive CD8+ T cells sorted from blood. The clonotype originates from a young man in good health. CDR3 loop: CASSPLGSQETQYF. Written as DNA, the CDR3 is TGTGCCAGCAGTCCCTTGGGGTCACAAGAGACCCAGTACTTC.